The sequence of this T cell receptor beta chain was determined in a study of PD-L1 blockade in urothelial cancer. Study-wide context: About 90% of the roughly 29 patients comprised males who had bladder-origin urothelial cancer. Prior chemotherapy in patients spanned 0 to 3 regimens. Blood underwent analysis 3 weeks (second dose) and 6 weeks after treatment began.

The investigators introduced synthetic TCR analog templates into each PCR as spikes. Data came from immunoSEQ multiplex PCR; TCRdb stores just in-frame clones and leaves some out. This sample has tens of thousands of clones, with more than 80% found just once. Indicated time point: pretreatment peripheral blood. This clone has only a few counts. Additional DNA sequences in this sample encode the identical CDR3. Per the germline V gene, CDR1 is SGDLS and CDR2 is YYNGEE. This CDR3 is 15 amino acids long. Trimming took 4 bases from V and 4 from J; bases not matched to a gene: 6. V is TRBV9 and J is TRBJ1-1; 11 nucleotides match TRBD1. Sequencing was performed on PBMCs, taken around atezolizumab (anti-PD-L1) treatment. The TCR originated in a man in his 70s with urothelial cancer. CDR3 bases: TGTGCCAGCAGCCCCTCCGGGACAGGGGGCACTGAAGCTTTCTTT. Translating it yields CASSPSGTGGTEAFF.